The TCR beta chain under discussion was sequenced for a study of Ad26.COV2.S vaccination and SARS-CoV-2 variants. Study at large: The trial was COV1001 and the donor's arm was Ad26.COV2.S. Study conclusions and caveats: Participants given vaccine showed non-spike TCR breadth similar to that of placebo recipients.

For this clone: What it binds is not known.

Treatment described: approximately 18 received Ad26.COV2.S at low or high dose, single or two shots; several received placebo; per-sample allocation not given. The samples date from day 63 after the first vaccine or placebo injection. Whoever gave the sample was an adult aged 18-55 years in Boston. TCRdb's copy holds only in-frame clones and misses some; the assay was immunoSEQ multiplex PCR. The sample has hundreds of thousands of clones, roughly 90% seen once; the top ten hold about 10%. The CDR3 covers 15 residues. Looked up from germline, CDR1 is SEHNR and CDR2 is FQNEAQ (reference sequence). The V end lost 6 bases, the J end lost 0 bases, and 9 bases lay between the germline ends.

The sample consisted of peripheral blood, taken in a trial of Ad26.COV2.S vaccine versus placebo. This rearrangement joins TRBV7-9 to TRBJ2-6; D perhaps matches TRBD1 (5 bases). The sequence derives from a person aged 18 to 65 who received the Ad26.COV2.S COVID-19 vaccine or a placebo. This CDR3 is CASSLGPSGANVLTF. The CDR3 region has the DNA TGTGCCAGCAGTCTGGGGCCCTCTGGGGCCAACGTCCTGACTTTC.